Presented here are 9 T cell receptor beta chains from one specimen sequenced in a study of radiation and T cells in renal cell carcinoma. Time point reported: baseline pretreatment blood. The sample's treatment: 15 Gy SBRT to primary tumor, nephrectomy 4 weeks later. Sequencing used immunoSEQ multiplex PCR; TCRdb keeps in-frame clones, though not all of them. In the table there are roughly 120,000 clones, roughly 85% of which are singletons. The sample in question was blood, obtained from a patient whose treatment included radiotherapy and nephrectomy. These receptors all stem from a woman aged 55-75 years with renal cell carcinoma.

J is TRBJ1-5 and V is TRBV19; D remains unclear. This CDR3 has 16 residues. Germline CDR1 and CDR2: LNHDA and SQIVND (reference sequence). Trimming removed 1 base at V and 1 base at J, with 11 bases between. CDR3 protein: CASSIVPQGSNQPQHF. In nucleotides, the CDR3 is TGTGCCAGTAGTATAGTTCCCCAAGGGAGCAATCAGCCCCAGCATTTT.

This rearrangement joins TRBV7-6 to TRBJ2-5; no definite D call. Germline assignment: CDR1 SGHVS and CDR2 FNYEAQ. This CDR3 contains 12 residues. Trimming shortened V by 5 bases and J by 5 bases, and 9 bases separated the two germline ends. The CDR3 sequence: CASSRMRETQYF. The CDR3 nucleotides are TGTGCCAGCAGCCGCATGAGGGAGACCCAGTACTTC.

The chain is built from TRBV29-1 and TRBJ1-2, with D possibly matching TRBD1 (6 bases). Germline-derived CDR1 and CDR2 are SQVTM and ANQGSEA. The V gene lost 1 base and the J gene lost 7 bases, with 13 bases spanning the gap. This CDR3 comprises 13 residues. The CDR3 reads CSVEVVGGGGYTF. The DNA of the CDR3 is TGCAGCGTTGAAGTAGTAGGGGGTGGTGGCTACACCTTC.

J is TRBJ1-1 and V is TRBV6-1; tentatively, D is TRBD1 (5 bases). Trimming shortened V by 3 bases and J by 3 bases, and 14 bases separated the two germline ends. This CDR3 spans 15 amino acids. Germline loops: CDR1 MNHNS, CDR2 SASEGT. In DNA, the CDR3 is TGTGCCAGCAGTGACCCGGGGGTTGGTGACACTGAAGCTTTCTTT. This codes for CASSDPGVGDTEAFF.

The rearrangement uses TRBV7-2 and TRBJ2-7, with 7 bases that match TRBD1. CDR1 SGHTA and CDR2 FQGNSA come from the germline V gene. With V trimmed by 1 base and J by 4 bases, 4 bases remained unmatched. This CDR3 has 14 amino acids. The CDR3 spells CASSLVTGVYEQYF. DNA of the CDR3: TGTGCCAGCAGCTTAGTCACAGGGGTGTACGAGCAGTACTTC.

In its sample, this clone was seen a few times. This chain connects TRBV4-2 to TRBJ1-1; a weak D match, TRBD1 (5 bases). Germline CDR1 and CDR2: LGHNA and YNFKEQ. Trimming cost V 2 bases and J 3 bases, with 13 bases left between them. CDR3 length: 15 amino acids. In nucleotides, the CDR3 is TGTGCCAGCAGCCAATTCCAGGGTAAGGACACTGAAGCTTTCTTT. Its translation is CASSQFQGKDTEAFF.

The chain has TRBV27 and TRBJ2-7, with 7 bases aligning to TRBD1. V lost 5 bases, J lost 2 bases, and 3 bases stayed unmatched. The CDR3 totals 13 residues. Germline values: CDR1 MNHEY, CDR2 SMNVEV (reference sequence). The CDR3, as DNA: TGTGCCAGCAGTGGGACAGTTCCCTACGAGCAGTACTTC. Encoded protein: CASSGTVPYEQYF.

The V call is TRBV4-2, the J call TRBJ2-2; 8 positions match TRBD2. Germline V gene data show CDR1 as LGHNA and CDR2 as YNFKEQ. CDR3 length: 17 residues. With 1 base clipped from V and 7 bases from J, the junction kept 11 bases outside the gene matches. The CDR3 protein is CASSQVGAGDLGGELFF. The CDR3 bases are TGTGCCAGCAGCCAAGTCGGAGCGGGGGACCTCGGCGGGGAGCTGTTTTTT.

V usage is TRBV27 and J usage is TRBJ2-2; D is ambiguous. Trimming left V 0 bases short and J 6 bases short, with 11 bases between. The CDR3 contains 15 residues. Per germline, CDR1 MNHEY and CDR2 SMNVEV (reference sequence). This chain's CDR3 is CASSLSLTRAGELFF. The CDR3 DNA is TGTGCCAGCAGTTTATCCCTTACTCGAGCCGGGGAGCTGTTTTTT.